The 17 T cell receptor delta chains reported below all come from one sample, sequenced in a study of gamma-delta T cells after stem cell transplantation. TCRdb re-called the RT-PCR reads through CATT. The sample includes about 11,000 delta-chain clones, 38% seen only once; the top ten take 2.8%. The sequenced sample consisted of gamma-delta T cells. The receptors were gathered from a human donor. It is not recorded whose cells these are; they may come from a transplant donor.

This clone was recorded a few times. Other DNA sequences in this specimen translate into the identical CDR3. The chain employs TRDV2 and TRDJ3; D might be TRDD3 (5 bases). V shed 1 base and J shed 2 bases, with 5 bases lying between them. From germline, CDR1 is GEAIGNYY and CDR2 EKD. CDR3 length: 15 residues. For the CDR3, the DNA is TGTGCCTGTGACACGATACCCTGGGACACCCGACAGATGTTTTTC. It encodes CACDTIPWDTRQMFF.

The chain couples TRDV2 to TRDJ2; 7 bases agree with TRDD3. The V gene end was trimmed by 0 bases and the J gene end by 5 bases; junction bases not matched to a gene: 2. CDR1 and CDR2 (germline): GEAIGNYY, EKD. The CDR3 runs 14 residues. CDR3 residues: CACDTLGVTAQLFF. For the CDR3, the DNA is TGTGCCTGTGACACCCTGGGGGTTACAGCACAACTCTTCTTT.

The rearrangement joins TRDV1 to TRDJ1, with 9 bases that match TRDD2. The germline CDR1 and CDR2 sequences are TSWWSYY and QGS. The CDR3 runs to 18 residues. The V and J ends lost 7 bases and 0 bases, in that order; junction bases with no gene match: 15. CDR3: CALATPSYGGDYTDKLIF. Here the CDR3 DNA reads TGTGCTCTTGCTACCCCTTCCTACGGGGGGGATTACACCGATAAACTCATCTTT.

The chain recombines TRDV2 with TRDJ2, with TRDD3 matching 8 bases. The CDR3 loop spans 19 amino acids. The V gene end was trimmed by 1 base and the J gene end by 4 bases; junction bases not matched to a gene: 16. Germline lookup yields CDR1 GEAIGNYY and CDR2 EKD. CDR3 region: CACDTWDWGPPSWTAQLFF. As DNA, the CDR3 is TGTGCCTGTGACACGTGGGACTGGGGGCCCCCCTCATGGACAGCACAACTCTTCTTT.

On this clone itself: The sample has other DNA sequences that encode this CDR3 too. V and J are TRDV1 and TRDJ1, with 12 bases fitting TRDD3. This CDR3 is 22 amino acids long. J was trimmed by 11 bases and V by 2 bases; bases with no gene match: 30. The V gene's germline CDR1 is TSWWSYY and CDR2 QGS. CDR3 DNA: TGTGCTCTTGGGGAATTCCTCAGCCGCGCTGGAATTACTGGGGGATACTCCTACAGCCTCATCTTT. It translates to CALGEFLSRAGITGGYSYSLIF.

Remarks on this clone: Its ends do not fully match the called genes, so a read error is possible. The chain uses TRDV2 and TRDJ2, with TRDD3 identical over 7 bases. Germline V CDR1 and CDR2: GEAIGNYY, EKD. CDR3 length: 14 amino acids. The DNA for the CDR3 is TGTGCCTGTGACCTACTGGGGAGACCAGCCCAACTCTTCTTT. Translated, it gives CACDLLGRPAQLFF.

Comments on this clone: Its ends do not fully match the called genes, so a read error is possible. This sequence joins TRDV1 and TRDJ1; 11 bases are shared with TRDD3. Germline lookup yields CDR1 TSWWSYY and CDR2 QGS. This CDR3 spans 21 amino acids. The chain's CDR3 is CAPGDIRSCIAGGYLPDKLIF. CDR3 DNA sequence: TGTGCTCCTGGGGACATACGTTCCTGCATAGCTGGGGGATACCTACCCGATAAACTCATCTTT.

The chain has TRDV3 and TRDJ1, with D perhaps matching TRDD2 (6 bases). V gave up 4 bases and J gave up 1 base, with 19 bases separating them. The CDR3 is 15 residues long. The germline gives CDR1 TVYSNPD, CDR2 GDNSRS (reference sequence). CDR3 nucleotides: TGTGCCTCCGTCCTTCCCCCATGGATCACCGATAAACTCATCTTT. It encodes CASVLPPWITDKLIF. The variable domain in full, with the rest retrieved from reference TRDV3 and TRDJ1, is CDKVTQSSPDQTVASGSEVVLLCTYDTVYSNPDLFWYRIRPDYSFQFVFYGDNSRSEGADFTQGRFSVKHILTQKAFHLVISPVRTEDSATYYCASVLPPWITDKLIFGKGTRVTVEP.

This clone has only a few counts. The chain uses TRDV3 and TRDJ1; 8 bases map to TRDD3. The CDR3 loop spans 16 amino acids. The V gene's germline CDR1 is TVYSNPD and CDR2 GDNSRS (reference sequence). The trim removed 3 bases at V and 1 base at J, leaving 13 bases unmatched. The CDR3 DNA reads TGTGCCTTAGTCCTACATGGGGGGATATTCACCGATAAACTCATCTTT. Protein sequence: CALVLHGGIFTDKLIF.

J is TRDJ1 and V is TRDV3; TRDD2 agrees at 9 bases. The CDR3 contains 22 residues. The V segment lost 3 bases and the J segment 1 base; nucleotides outside the gene matches: 30. Germline V lookup: CDR1 TVYSNPD, CDR2 GDNSRS (reference sequence). CDR3 bases: TGTGCCTTCAGCCCCCTTCCTACGTCTGCTGGGGGTCTCCCTTTATGCACCGATAAACTCATCTTT. Amino acid sequence: CAFSPLPTSAGGLPLCTDKLIF.

This clone occurred a few times. Other DNA sequences in this sample translate to the same CDR3. The chain employs TRDV2 and TRDJ3; TRDD3 matches at 7 bases. J was trimmed by 0 bases and V by 3 bases; bases with no gene match: 7. Germline CDR1 GEAIGNYY, CDR2 EKD. CDR3 length equals 18 residues. This chain's CDR3 is CACDPLGGHSWDTRQMFF. In DNA, the CDR3 is TGTGCCTGTGACCCGCTGGGGGGACACTCCTGGGACACCCGACAGATGTTTTTC.

To note about this clone: This clone may be a read error of a much larger clone one base away. This chain connects TRDV2 to TRDJ1; no clear D gene. The J call may be wrong; the DNA end is better matched by TRDJ2. Germline values: CDR1 GEAIGNYY, CDR2 EKD. CDR3 size: 12 residues. The CDR3 bases are TGTGCCTGTGACACCGCAGGCGGTAAACTCTTCTTT. This codes for CACDTAGGKLFF.

This clone was detected only a few times. Other DNA sequences in this specimen translate into the identical CDR3. V gene TRDV1 combines with J gene TRDJ2; D ambiguous. Trimming pared 4 bases from V and 3 bases from J, leaving 12 bases between. Germline CDR1 is TSWWSYY and CDR2 is QGS. The CDR3 has 15 amino acids. CDR3 coding DNA: TGTGCTCTTGGGGCTAAAATGATCCTGACAGCACAACTCTTCTTT. This translates into CALGAKMILTAQLFF.

This clone was observed a handful of times. The V call is TRDV1, the J call TRDJ1; TRDD3 aligns across 10 bases. Germline values: CDR1 TSWWSYY, CDR2 QGS. Unmatched junction bases numbered 22, after V lost 0 bases and J lost 0 bases. The CDR3 contains 23 residues. CDR3 sequence: CALGELILRRGIRLLTDTDKLIF. In DNA, the CDR3 is TGTGCTCTTGGGGAACTTATCCTACGGAGGGGGATACGCCTCTTGACTGACACCGATAAACTCATCTTT.

With respect to this clone: The germline gene is not matched at one end of the junction; a read error may be the cause. This chain joins TRDV2 and TRDJ2; 7 bases agree with TRDD3. The CDR3 extends over 17 amino acids. Germline CDR1 and CDR2: GEAIGNYY and EKD. CDR3 residues: CACDTILTGVLTAQLFF. The DNA for the CDR3 is TGTGCCTGTGACACTATTCTTACTGGGGTCCTGACCGCACAACTCTTCTTT.

CDR3 in amino acids: CALGEPLLSYNWGTNTDKLIF. CDR3 DNA: TGTGCTCTTGGGGAACCCTTACTTTCCTACAACTGGGGGACTAACACCGATAAACTCATCTTT. This chain uses TRDV1 with TRDJ1; 9 bases line up with TRDD3. J gave up 0 bases and V 1 base, and 18 bases lay outside the gene matches. This CDR3 region has 21 residues. CDR1 and CDR2 (germline): TSWWSYY, QGS.

In its sample, this clone was seen a few times. The rearrangement links TRDV1 to TRDJ1; 7 bases are shared with TRDD3. Germline CDR1 TSWWSYY, CDR2 QGS. Trimming removed 1 base from V and 2 bases from J; junction bases left unmatched: 16. The CDR3 extends over 19 amino acids. In DNA, the CDR3 is TGTGCTCTTGGGGAACATGAGTTTCTGGGGGCCCCGTTTACCGATAAACTCATCTTT. It translates to CALGEHEFLGAPFTDKLIF.